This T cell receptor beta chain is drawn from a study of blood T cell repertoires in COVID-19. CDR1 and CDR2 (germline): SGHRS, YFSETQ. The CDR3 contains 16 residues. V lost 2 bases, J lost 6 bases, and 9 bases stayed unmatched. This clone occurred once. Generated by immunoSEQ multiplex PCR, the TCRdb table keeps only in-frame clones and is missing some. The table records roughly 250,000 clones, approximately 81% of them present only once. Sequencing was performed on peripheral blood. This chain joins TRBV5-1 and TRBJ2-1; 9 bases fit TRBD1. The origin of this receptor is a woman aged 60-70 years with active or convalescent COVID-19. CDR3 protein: CASSFEPGQGSNEQFF. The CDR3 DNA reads TGCGCCAGCAGCTTTGAGCCGGGACAGGGCTCCAATGAGCAGTTCTTC.